Each of the 15 T cell receptor beta chains below was sequenced from the same sample in a study of neoadjuvant nivolumab and ipilimumab in lung cancer. Clones were sequenced by immunoSEQ multiplex PCR, and TCRdb holds only the in-frame ones, with some missing. The sample lists tens of thousands of clones; 80% to 90% were seen once. Sequencing was performed on peripheral blood, taken before neoadjuvant nivolumab, alone or with ipilimumab. Source of these receptors: an adult with non-small cell lung cancer.

The chain links TRBV15 to TRBJ2-5, with 15 bases lining up with TRBD2. V was clipped by 1 base and J by 7 bases; unmatched bases: 13. CDR3 length: 19 amino acids. Looked up from germline, CDR1 is LNHNV and CDR2 is YYDKDF (reference sequence). The CDR3 coding sequence is TGTGCCACCAGCAGAGGGACTAGCGGGAGGGCCCTCGGGTATATGACCCAGTACTTC. It is translated as CATSRGTSGRALGYMTQYF. Full variable domain (outside the CDR3, taken from reference TRBV15 and TRBJ2-5): DAMVIQNPRYQVTQFGKPVTLSCSQTLNHNVMYWYQQKSSQAPKLLFHYYDKDFNNEADTPDNFQSRRPNTSFCFLDIRSPGLGDTAMYLCATSRGTSGRALGYMTQYFGPGTRLLVL.

The rearrangement links TRBV11-2 to TRBJ1-3; tentative D call: TRBD1 (6 bases). Germline assignment: CDR1 SGHAT and CDR2 FQNNGV. V was shortened by 1 base and J by 0 bases, with 13 bases between the two germline ends. The CDR3 is 17 residues long. CDR3 loop: CASSLASDRLSGNTIYF. DNA of the CDR3: TGTGCCAGCAGCTTAGCGTCTGACAGGCTCTCTGGAAACACCATATATTTT.

The chain recombines TRBV12-5 with TRBJ2-1, with 8 bases identical to TRBD1. V dropped 3 bases and J dropped 9; count of bases not matched to a gene: 4. The germline CDR1 and CDR2 sequences are LGHNT and FRNRAP. CDR3 length: 13 amino acids. CDR3 sequence reads: CASGFQGATEQFF. DNA of the CDR3: TGTGCTAGTGGTTTTCAGGGGGCGACTGAGCAGTTCTTC.

The genes are TRBV4-1 and TRBJ2-7; perhaps D is TRBD1 or TRBD2 (6 bases each). Germline values: CDR1 MGHRA, CDR2 YSYEKL. The CDR3 is made up of 15 amino acids. With 0 bases removed from V and 3 bases from J, the gap between germline ends came to 12 bases. The CDR3 sequence: CASSQDGGPGYEQYF. As DNA, the CDR3 is TGCGCCAGCAGCCAAGATGGGGGGCCCGGCTACGAGCAGTACTTC.

The chain recombines TRBV29-1 with TRBJ2-2, with D hard to call. The CDR3 is made up of 15 amino acids. CDR1 and CDR2 (germline): SQVTM, ANQGSEA. The V end lost 4 bases, the J end lost 0 bases, and 12 bases lay between the germline ends. The CDR3 sequence: CSVVSSAANTGELFF. CDR3 nucleotide sequence: TGCAGCGTTGTGTCCTCGGCTGCGAACACCGGGGAGCTGTTTTTT.

The CDR3 spells CASSLENTDTQYF. CDR3 coding DNA: TGTGCCAGCAGCTTGGAAAACACAGATACGCAGTATTTT. The gene calls are TRBV5-4 and TRBJ2-3, with unresolved D. Germline assignment: CDR1 SGHNT and CDR2 YYREEE (reference sequence). The CDR3 is 13 amino acids. V was trimmed by 0 bases and J by 2 bases, leaving 4 bases between them.

The chain uses TRBV11-3 and TRBJ2-2; 8 bases match TRBD1. Losses at the gene ends were 2 bases for V and 1 base for J; bases not matched to a gene: 6. There are 17 residues in the CDR3. The V gene's germline CDR1 is SGHNT and CDR2 YENEEA. The CDR3 is CASSLNAGGRNTGELFF. Written as DNA, the CDR3 is TGTGCCAGCAGCTTAAATGCAGGGGGCAGGAACACCGGGGAGCTGTTTTTT. The whole variable domain, filled in from reference TRBV11-3 and TRBJ2-2, reads EAGVVQSPRYKIIEKKQPVAFWCNPISGHNTLYWYLQNLGQGPELLIRYENEEAVDDSQLPKDRFSAERLKGVDSTLKIQPAELGDSAVYLCASSLNAGGRNTGELFFGEGSRLTVL.

V gene TRBV4-1 combines with J gene TRBJ1-2, with 7 bases fitting TRBD1. Germline trimming cut 1 base from V and 8 bases from J; bases unmatched to any gene: 7. The CDR3 totals 14 residues. Germline V lookup: CDR1 MGHRA, CDR2 YSYEKL. The CDR3 DNA reads TGCGCCAGCAGCCAAGGGGACAGTATTCGGGGCTACACCTTC. The encoded protein is CASSQGDSIRGYTF.

In its sample, this clone was seen once. This chain connects TRBV5-4 to TRBJ2-3, with TRBD1 matching over 8 bases. This CDR3 has 15 residues. Losses at the gene ends were 0 bases for V and 0 bases for J; bases not matched to a gene: 0. Germline values: CDR1 SGHNT, CDR2 YYREEE (reference sequence). In DNA, the CDR3 is TGTGCCAGCAGCTTGGACAGGGGGAGCACAGATACGCAGTATTTT. Translating gives CASSLDRGSTDTQYF.

The J gene is TRBJ1-1, the V gene TRBV30; 7 bases align to TRBD1. V gave up 0 bases and J gave up 2 bases; unmatched junction bases: 6. Germline CDR1 reads GTSNPN; CDR2 reads SVGIG (reference sequence). This CDR3 has 15 residues. CDR3 sequence: CAWSVHGTANTEAFF. CDR3 in DNA: TGTGCCTGGAGTGTACATGGGACAGCCAACACTGAAGCTTTCTTT.

The chain recombines TRBV7-9 with TRBJ2-5; D is unresolved. V lost 3 bases to trimming and J lost 2 bases, with 10 bases between them. The CDR3 contains 14 residues. The germline CDR1 and CDR2 sequences are SEHNR and FQNEAQ (reference sequence). CDR3 DNA: TGTGCCAGCAGCTTCCGTTTGGTACAAGAGACCCAGTACTTC. Its protein product is CASSFRLVQETQYF.

The chain recombines TRBV5-1 with TRBJ2-2; 7 bases are a match to TRBD1. The V and J ends lost 0 bases and 3 bases, in that order; junction bases with no gene match: 2. This CDR3 has 15 amino acids. The germline gives CDR1 SGHRS, CDR2 YFSETQ. The CDR3 DNA reads TGCGCCAGCAGCTTGGCTCAGGGGGACACCGGGGAGCTGTTTTTT. It translates to CASSLAQGDTGELFF.

V and J are TRBV2 and TRBJ2-1; D possibly corresponds to TRBD1 (6 bases). The germline V and J ends were trimmed by 5 bases and 0 bases, with 14 bases remaining between them. CDR3 size: 16 residues. The V gene's germline CDR1 is SNHLY and CDR2 FYNNEI. The CDR3 sequence: CASSSRGLSSYNEQFF. In DNA, the CDR3 is TGTGCCAGCAGTTCCAGGGGCCTGAGCTCCTACAATGAGCAGTTCTTC.

J is TRBJ2-2 and V is TRBV28; D call uncertain. V gave up 0 bases and J gave up 7 bases, with 6 bases separating them. This CDR3 contains 13 residues. The germline V gene encodes CDR1 MDHEN and CDR2 SYDVKM. Here the CDR3 reads CASSLWVNGELFF. CDR3 DNA sequence: TGTGCCAGCAGTTTATGGGTGAACGGGGAGCTGTTTTTT.

A word on this clone: The germline gene is not matched at one end of the junction; a read error may be the cause. The V gene is TRBV7-2, the J gene TRBJ2-7; 9 nucleotides match TRBD2. This CDR3 is built from 17 residues. The germline CDR1 and CDR2 sequences are SGHTA and FQGNSA. CDR3 residues: CASSLLFGAGGSHEQYF. The CDR3, as DNA: TGTGCCAGCAGCTTATTGTTCGGAGCGGGAGGCTCCCACGAGCAGTACTTC. The full variable domain, with the rest looked up from reference TRBV7-2 and TRBJ2-7, is GAGVSQSPSNKVTEKGKDVELRCDPISGHTALYWYRQSLGQGLEFLIYFQGNSAPDKSGLPSDRFSAERTGGSVSTLTIQRTQQEDSAVYLCASSLLFGAGGSHEQYFGPGTRLTVT.